The 2 T cell receptor beta chains in this list originate from one sample, sequenced in a study of blood T cell repertoires in COVID-19. The protocol was immunoSEQ multiplex PCR, while the TCRdb copy is restricted to in-frame clones and leaves out a portion. The sample lists about 180,000 clones; around 84% were seen once. The sample consisted of peripheral blood. The receptors shown here come from a man aged 50 to 59 with active or convalescent COVID-19.

The rearrangement joins TRBV27 to TRBJ1-5, with no clear D. Germline V CDR1 and CDR2: MNHEY, SMNVEV (reference sequence). The CDR3 consists of 16 residues. V was shortened by 5 bases and J by 3 bases, with 17 bases between the two germline ends. CDR3 bases: TGTGCCAGCAGTCTACACAGTTCGGGGATCAATCAGCCCCAGCATTTT. Translated, it gives CASSLHSSGINQPQHF.

Here the CDR3 reads CASSLGGWGTDTQYF. The CDR3 DNA is TGCGCCAGCAGTCTGGGGGGTTGGGGCACAGATACGCAGTATTTT. This chain connects TRBV4-1 to TRBJ2-3; possible D gene TRBD2, 6 bases. Trimming took 6 bases from V and 1 from J, leaving 14 bases between them. This CDR3 is 15 amino acids long. Germline V lookup: CDR1 MGHRA, CDR2 YSYEKL.